This T cell receptor beta chain was identified in a study of T cell changes during pregnancy in multiple sclerosis (dated by TCRdb to between 2018 and 2021). A note on the overall study: The study examined how the T cell repertoire changed over the course of pregnancy in women with multiple sclerosis.

For this clone: Its recognized antigen is unknown. There are no base qualities to consult, and no much larger clone falls within one base.

Libraries came from the immunoSEQ multiplex PCR assay. The immuneACCESS repertoire file appears here via TCRdb, limited to in-frame rearrangements. These files lack a portion of the clones; in checked studies, under half of the deficit traces to unresolved V genes, and the cause of the others is not known. Across this sample there are 70,000 to 85,000 clones, with about 90% seen only once. 2% to 3% of the sample belongs to the ten largest clones. V is cut back by 0 bases and J by 2 bases, with 5 bases in the junction unmatched. Taken from cysteine to phenylalanine, the CDR3 has 15 residues. Just the 45-base CDR3 DNA is kept, in frame starting at base 1. CDR1 and CDR2, per the germline V gene, are SGHRS and YFSETQ.

The origin of this receptor is a female donor with multiple sclerosis, enrolled in a pregnancy study. The V and J genes are TRBV5-1 and TRBJ2-7; TRBD2 lines up with 7 middle nucleotides. The sequences come from peripheral blood, collected before pregnancy. The nucleotide sequence is TGCGCCAGCAGCTTGGATGCGGGAGCCCCCTACGAGCAGTACTTC. It encodes CASSLDAGAPYEQYF.